Presented here are 23 T cell receptor beta chains from one specimen sequenced in a study of T cells in localized non-small cell lung cancer. TCRdb's table, derived via immunoSEQ multiplex PCR, lists solely in-frame clones and lacks some. This sample yields fewer than 40,000 clones, of which 85% to 90% are seen a single time; around 3.8% belongs to the top ten. Sequenced material: peripheral blood, taken before any cancer treatment. The receptors shown here come from a male donor older than 55 with stage III lung adenocarcinoma.

This chain uses TRBV10-3 with TRBJ1-5; 9 positions agree with TRBD1. With V trimmed by 10 bases and J by 0 bases, 16 bases remained unmatched. Per germline, CDR1 ENHRY and CDR2 SYGVKD. This CDR3 has 18 amino acids. CDR3 region: CATNPGTGNRGSNQPQHF. The CDR3 DNA follows: TGTGCCACCAACCCCGGGACAGGGAATCGGGGTAGCAATCAGCCCCAGCATTTT.

This chain connects TRBV10-3 to TRBJ2-1, with 7 bases lining up with TRBD1. With 3 bases clipped from V and 7 bases from J, the junction kept 6 bases outside the gene matches. Germline CDR1 ENHRY, CDR2 SYGVKD. This CDR3 has 14 residues. The CDR3 reads CAISENRGVNEQFF. CDR3 sequence (DNA): TGTGCCATCAGTGAAAACAGGGGTGTGAATGAGCAGTTCTTC.

V gene TRBV9 combines with J gene TRBJ1-4; a possible D gene is TRBD1 (6 bases). This CDR3 contains 15 residues. Looked up from germline, CDR1 is SGDLS and CDR2 is YYNGEE. Trimming shortened V by 3 bases and J by 0 bases, and 9 bases separated the two germline ends. CDR3: CASSERGATNEKLFF. The CDR3 bases are TGTGCCAGCAGCGAGAGGGGGGCAACTAATGAAAAACTGTTTTTT. The full variable domain, in which reference TRBV9 and TRBJ1-4 provide the parts outside the CDR3, is DSGVTQTPKHLITATGQRVTLRCSPRSGDLSVYWYQQSLDQGLQFLIQYYNGEERAKGNILERFSAQQFPDLHSELNLSSLELGDSALYFCASSERGATNEKLFFGSGTQLSVL.

V is TRBV7-6 and J is TRBJ2-7, with D perhaps TRBD1 (5 bases). Looked up from germline, CDR1 is SGHVS and CDR2 is FNYEAQ. The ends were cut back, 3 bases at V and 3 bases at J, with 12 bases in the middle. The CDR3 spans 14 residues. The CDR3 sequence is CASSFGQGFYEQYF. For the CDR3, the DNA is TGTGCCAGCAGCTTCGGGCAGGGTTTCTACGAGCAGTACTTC.

CDR3 in DNA: TGTGCCAGCAGCGTTGGATCGGGAAACACCATATATTTT. Amino acid sequence: CASSVGSGNTIYF. V gene TRBV9 combines with J gene TRBJ1-3; D is unclear. Between the trimmed V and J ends, which lost 2 bases and 4 bases, there was a span of 7 bases. This CDR3 comprises 13 residues. Germline lookup yields CDR1 SGDLS and CDR2 YYNGEE.

V is TRBV20-1 and J is TRBJ1-1; no firm D call. Trimming took off 6 bases at V and 1 base at J, with 6 bases between the two ends. This CDR3 region has 11 residues. Germline V lookup: CDR1 DFQATT, CDR2 SNEGSKA (reference sequence). The CDR3 loop reads CSAGPNTEAFF. DNA of the CDR3: TGCAGTGCCGGGCCGAACACTGAAGCTTTCTTT.

This clone was observed a handful of times. The chain combines TRBV5-4 with TRBJ1-1; D possibly corresponds to TRBD1 (5 bases). Trimming pared 0 bases from V and 2 bases from J, leaving 8 bases between. The germline CDR1 and CDR2 sequences are SGHNT and YYREEE (reference sequence). CDR3 length equals 14 residues. CDR3 in amino acids: CASSLERDNTEAFF. The CDR3 nucleotides are TGTGCCAGCAGCTTGGAACGGGACAACACTGAAGCTTTCTTT. Looking up the rest from reference TRBV5-4 and TRBJ1-1 gives the full variable domain: ETGVTQSPTHLIKTRGQQVTLRCSSQSGHNTVSWYQQALGQGPQFIFQYYREEENGRGNFPPRFSGLQFPNYSSELNVNALELDDSALYLCASSLERDNTEAFFGQGTRLTVV.

The chain couples TRBV27 to TRBJ1-1; no reliable D call. The CDR3 has 12 residues. The germline CDR1 and CDR2 sequences are MNHEY and SMNVEV (reference sequence). Trimming took 5 bases from V and 4 from J, leaving 8 bases between them. This CDR3 is CASSPRGTEAFF. In DNA, the CDR3 is TGTGCCAGCAGTCCCCGCGGCACTGAAGCTTTCTTT.

This clone was observed once. In DNA, the CDR3 is TGCGCCAGCAGTCAATCTTATCACAGGGCGAACACTGAAGCTTTCTTT. It encodes CASSQSYHRANTEAFF. The rearrangement joins TRBV23-1 to TRBJ1-1; a weak D match, TRBD1 (6 bases). TRBV23-1 is an open reading frame whose function is uncertain. The CDR3 has 16 residues. V dropped 0 bases and J dropped 1 base, with 12 bases sitting between them.

The V and J genes are TRBV6-1 and TRBJ1-2; unclear D gene. V was cut by 4 bases and J by 8 bases, with 14 bases left in between. The CDR3 consists of 13 residues. Germline values: CDR1 MNHNS, CDR2 SASEGT. CDR3 nucleotides: TGTGCCAGCAGTGCTTCCCGGGGATTCGGCTACACCTTC. The encoded protein is CASSASRGFGYTF.

The chain uses TRBV11-2 and TRBJ2-3, with no clear D. This CDR3 has 13 residues. Germline lookup yields CDR1 SGHAT and CDR2 FQNNGV. Trimming cost V 5 bases and J 2 bases, with 8 bases left between them. The CDR3 coding sequence is TGTGCCAGCAGCGTCAGTCTCACAGATACGCAGTATTTT. Protein sequence: CASSVSLTDTQYF.

The rearrangement links TRBV5-4 to TRBJ1-1; D unresolved. The V end was cut by 0 bases, the J end by 0 bases, with 3 bases between. Looked up from germline, CDR1 is SGHNT and CDR2 is YYREEE (reference sequence). This CDR3 has 13 residues. This CDR3 is CASSLDLNTEAFF. The CDR3 nucleotides read TGTGCCAGCAGCTTGGACCTGAACACTGAAGCTTTCTTT.

The chain carries TRBV6-1 and TRBJ2-1, with D maybe TRBD1 (6 bases). CDR1 MNHNS and CDR2 SASEGT come from the germline V gene. V was trimmed by 6 bases and J by 5 bases, leaving 11 bases between them. The CDR3 is 13 amino acids. CDR3 amino acids: CASRRDNNNEQFF. The DNA of the CDR3 is TGTGCCAGCAGAAGGGACAACAACAATGAGCAGTTCTTC.

Points on this clone: An end of the junction differs from the germline gene, which may be a read error. The chain combines TRBV7-2 with TRBJ1-4; 9 bases match TRBD1. This CDR3 spans 17 amino acids. Germline-derived CDR1 and CDR2 are SGHTA and FQGNSA. CDR3 in DNA: TGTGCCAGCAGTTTAGGAGACAGGGGGAAACTCAATGAAAAACTGTTTTTT. It codes for CASSLGDRGKLNEKLFF.

The chain has TRBV27 and TRBJ2-1; 7 bases map to TRBD1. This CDR3 contains 15 residues. Losses at the gene ends were 5 bases for V and 7 bases for J; bases not matched to a gene: 11. Germline CDR1 is MNHEY and CDR2 is SMNVEV (reference sequence). In DNA form, the CDR3 reads TGTGCCAGCAGTCTCTCCGGGACAGTTTTAAATGAGCAGTTCTTC. It translates to CASSLSGTVLNEQFF.

This rearrangement joins TRBV9 to TRBJ1-2; no clear D. The CDR3 length is 13 residues. V was shortened by 7 bases and J by 4 bases, with 14 bases between the two germline ends. Germline V lookup: CDR1 SGDLS, CDR2 YYNGEE. In DNA, the CDR3 is TGTGCCAGCTACTCGACGGGGTCCTATGGCTACACCTTC. This gives the protein CASYSTGSYGYTF.

The V call is TRBV27, the J call TRBJ2-1; 11 positions match TRBD2. Germline lookup yields CDR1 MNHEY and CDR2 SMNVEV (reference sequence). The V segment lost 7 bases and the J segment 11 bases; nucleotides outside the gene matches: 13. This CDR3 is built from 15 residues. Here the CDR3 DNA reads TGTGCCAGCATCCGGTACTTCCTAGCGGGGGGTCAGCAGTTCTTC. It specifies CASIRYFLAGGQQFF.

CDR3 residues: CASSLSIQHTDTQYF. As DNA, the CDR3 is TGTGCCAGCAGCTTGAGTATACAGCACACAGATACGCAGTATTTT. The chain links TRBV5-4 to TRBJ2-3; D is unresolved. The CDR3 is 15 amino acids. Trimming removed 1 base from V and 2 bases from J, with 11 bases in between. The V gene's germline CDR1 is SGHNT and CDR2 YYREEE (reference sequence).

This clone has only one observation. The V call is TRBV2, the J call TRBJ1-2; possibly TRBD1 for D (5 bases). This CDR3 has 13 amino acids. Trimming removed 5 bases at V and 6 bases at J, with 13 bases between. Per the germline V gene, CDR1 is SNHLY and CDR2 is FYNNEI. Written as DNA, the CDR3 is TGTGCCAGCAGTCCAGGGCGAGACAATGGCTACACCTTC. Amino acid sequence: CASSPGRDNGYTF. Variable domain in full (rest from reference TRBV2 and TRBJ1-2): EPEVTQTPSHQVTQMGQEVILRCVPISNHLYFYWYRQILGQKVEFLVSFYNNEISEKSEIFDDQFSVERPDGSNFTLKIRSTKLEDSAMYFCASSPGRDNGYTFGSGTRLTVV.

V is TRBV7-9 and J is TRBJ1-2; 7 nucleotides agree with TRBD1. The trim removed 7 bases at V and 3 bases at J, leaving 14 bases unmatched. This CDR3 contains 16 residues. Germline loops: CDR1 SEHNR, CDR2 FQNEAQ (reference sequence). The CDR3 coding sequence is TGTGCCAGCATTAGAGGGGGCGCGTCGGGCCACTATGGCTACACCTTC. Its protein is CASIRGGASGHYGYTF. Looking up the rest from reference TRBV7-9 and TRBJ1-2 gives the full variable domain: DTGVSQNPRHKITKRGQNVTFRCDPISEHNRLYWYRQTLGQGPEFLTYFQNEAQLEKSRLLSDRFSAERPKGSFSTLEIQRTEQGDSAMYLCASIRGGASGHYGYTFGSGTRLTVV.

This chain joins TRBV15 and TRBJ2-5; no clear D gene. V lost 1 base and J lost 5, with 14 bases in between. CDR1 and CDR2 (germline): LNHNV, YYDKDF (reference sequence). The CDR3 runs 15 residues. In DNA, the CDR3 is TGTGCCACCAGCAGAGCGCCCCGACCGAAGGAGACCCAGTACTTC. Translating gives CATSRAPRPKETQYF. The full variable domain, with the rest looked up from reference TRBV15 and TRBJ2-5, is DAMVIQNPRYQVTQFGKPVTLSCSQTLNHNVMYWYQQKSSQAPKLLFHYYDKDFNNEADTPDNFQSRRPNTSFCFLDIRSPGLGDTAMYLCATSRAPRPKETQYFGPGTRLLVL.

This chain uses TRBV11-2 with TRBJ2-4; 9 bases are a match to TRBD2. Looked up from germline, CDR1 is SGHAT and CDR2 is FQNNGV. The V segment lost 1 base and the J segment 3 bases; nucleotides outside the gene matches: 4. CDR3 size: 16 residues. The CDR3 region is CASSLASGGLKNIQYF. The CDR3 DNA follows: TGTGCCAGCAGCTTAGCGAGCGGGGGGCTCAAAAACATTCAGTACTTC.

CDR3 DNA: TGTGCCAGCACCCCGACAGGGAAAGATGGCTACACCTTC. It translates to CASTPTGKDGYTF. The rearrangement uses TRBV27 and TRBJ1-2, with TRBD1 matching 7 bases. The ends lost 7 bases at V and 6 bases at J; junction bases unmatched: 8. CDR1 is MNHEY and CDR2 is SMNVEV in the germline V gene (reference sequence). The CDR3 totals 13 residues.